The next 30 T cell receptor beta chains were all read from a single sample in a study of cytomegalovirus exposure and HLA in healthy donors. PCR was performed using 60 Vbeta and 13 Jbeta primers. Generated by immunoSEQ multiplex PCR, the TCRdb table keeps only in-frame clones and is missing some. The sample includes about 150,000 clones, around 80% of them seen just once. Input material: PBMCs. Source of these receptors: a young man in good health and CMV-seropositive.

V and J are TRBV30 and TRBJ2-1, with 8 bases fitting TRBD1. The length of the CDR3 is 14 residues. V shed 5 bases, J shed 9 bases, and the junction held 12 bases outside the gene matches. Germline loops: CDR1 GTSNPN, CDR2 SVGIG (reference sequence). The CDR3 is CAWGPGQASGEQFF. In nucleotides, the CDR3 is TGTGCCTGGGGACCGGGACAGGCTTCGGGTGAGCAGTTCTTC.

The chain employs TRBV30 and TRBJ2-3, with 7 bases aligning to TRBD2. Germline CDR1 and CDR2: GTSNPN and SVGIG (reference sequence). The CDR3 sequence is 19 residues long. The junction had 15 bases not matched to a gene; V was cut back by 0 bases and J by 0 bases. The CDR3 is CAWSVRGASGKTSTDTQYF. In DNA, the CDR3 is TGTGCCTGGAGTGTACGAGGGGCTAGCGGTAAAACTAGCACAGATACGCAGTATTTT. Looking up the rest from reference TRBV30 and TRBJ2-3 gives the full variable domain: SQTIHQWPATLVQPVGSPLSLECTVEGTSNPNLYWYRQAAGRGLQLLFYSVGIGQISSEVPQNLSASRPQDRQFILSSKKLLLSDSGFYLCAWSVRGASGKTSTDTQYFGPGTRLTVL.

The V call is TRBV5-8, the J call TRBJ2-3; 8 bases align to TRBD1. Germline V gene sequence: CDR1 SGHTS, CDR2 YDEGEE. The CDR3 runs 14 residues. Losses at the gene ends were 1 base for V and 5 bases for J; bases not matched to a gene: 3. The CDR3 loop is CASSLRTGKDTQYF. DNA of the CDR3: TGTGCCAGCAGCTTGAGGACAGGGAAAGATACGCAGTATTTT. Full variable domain (rest looked up from reference TRBV5-8 and TRBJ2-3): EAGVTQSPTHLIKTRGQQATLRCSPISGHTSVYWYQQALGLGLQFLLWYDEGEERNRGNFPPRFSGRQFPNYSSELNVNALELEDSALYLCASSLRTGKDTQYFGPGTRLTVL.

The chain joins TRBV6-5 to TRBJ1-1; D is possibly TRBD1 (6 bases). Germline CDR1 is MNHEY and CDR2 is SVGAGI. CDR3 size: 14 residues. V gave up 7 bases and J gave up 11 bases, with 23 bases separating them. CDR3 sequence reads: CASMLWDMSCEAFF. In DNA form, the CDR3 reads TGTGCCAGCATGCTGTGGGACATGTCGTGTGAGGCTTTCTTT.

The rearrangement joins TRBV2 to TRBJ2-1, with 9 bases identical to TRBD1. This CDR3 spans 14 amino acids. Per the germline V gene, CDR1 is SNHLY and CDR2 is FYNNEI. V was clipped by 6 bases and J by 10 bases; unmatched bases: 10. The CDR3 nucleotides read TGTGCCAGCAGAGCTCTCACCGGGACAGGGGAGCAGTTCTTC. It yields the protein CASRALTGTGEQFF.

The rearrangement uses TRBV18 and TRBJ1-1; tentatively, D is TRBD1 (5 bases). This CDR3 has 15 residues. V lost 0 bases and J 0 bases, leaving 8 bases between the germline ends. Germline CDR1 and CDR2: KGHSH and LQKENI. The CDR3 loop is CASSPPRVMNTEAFF. The DNA for the CDR3 is TGTGCCAGCTCACCACCCAGGGTCATGAACACTGAAGCTTTCTTT.

The gene calls are TRBV11-3 and TRBJ2-5; TRBD2 matches at 8 bases. This CDR3 contains 13 residues. Germline CDR1 and CDR2: SGHNT and YENEEA. After removal of 5 bases from V and 4 bases from J, the junction contained 3 bases not matched to a gene. The chain's CDR3 is CASSPGRGETQYF. The DNA for the CDR3 is TGTGCCAGCAGCCCCGGGAGGGGAGAGACCCAGTACTTC. Looking up the rest from reference TRBV11-3 and TRBJ2-5 gives the full variable domain: EAGVVQSPRYKIIEKKQPVAFWCNPISGHNTLYWYLQNLGQGPELLIRYENEEAVDDSQLPKDRFSAERLKGVDSTLKIQPAELGDSAVYLCASSPGRGETQYFGPGTRLLVL.

The V gene is TRBV5-4, the J gene TRBJ2-7; weak D call: TRBD2 (5 bases). Per germline, CDR1 SGHNT and CDR2 YYREEE (reference sequence). This CDR3 is built from 14 residues. V lost 0 bases and J lost 2, with 9 bases in between. The chain's CDR3 is CASSLGLATYEQYF. In DNA form, the CDR3 reads TGTGCCAGCAGCTTGGGGCTAGCCACCTACGAGCAGTACTTC.

V is TRBV27 and J is TRBJ2-1; 8 nucleotides match TRBD2. With V trimmed by 5 bases and J by 5 bases, 8 bases remained unmatched. Germline V CDR1 and CDR2: MNHEY, SMNVEV (reference sequence). The CDR3 loop spans 15 amino acids. CDR3 loop: CASSDWTSLDNEQFF. The CDR3 coding sequence is TGTGCCAGCAGTGACTGGACTAGCCTCGACAATGAGCAGTTCTTC.

This rearrangement joins TRBV5-1 to TRBJ2-7; 10 bases fit TRBD1. Germline V gene lookup returns CDR1 SGHRS and CDR2 YFSETQ. This CDR3 contains 16 residues. V gave up 4 bases and J gave up 8 bases; unmatched junction bases: 15. This CDR3 reads CASSKSRDRGIRKQYF. In nucleotides, the CDR3 is TGCGCCAGCAGCAAGAGCCGGGACAGGGGAATTAGGAAGCAGTACTTC.

The rearrangement links TRBV28 to TRBJ2-7; TRBD2 aligns across 7 bases. V lost 6 bases to trimming and J lost 3 bases; unmatched junction nucleotides: 8. Germline CDR1 reads MDHEN; CDR2 reads SYDVKM. This CDR3 is 14 amino acids long. The CDR3, as DNA: TGTGCCAGCAGGCTGTCCGGGGGGAACTACGAGCAGTACTTC. It specifies CASRLSGGNYEQYF.

In its sample, this clone was seen once. The chain links TRBV4-2 to TRBJ1-1; 9 bases fit TRBD1. This CDR3 is built from 16 residues. V was clipped by 5 bases and J by 6 bases; unmatched bases: 13. Germline V CDR1 and CDR2: LGHNA, YNFKEQ. The CDR3 reads CASSGPPDRGPPEAFF. As DNA, the CDR3 is TGTGCCAGCAGCGGCCCCCCGGACAGGGGACCCCCTGAAGCTTTCTTT.

V is TRBV6-5 and J is TRBJ2-3, with 7 bases lining up with TRBD1. The CDR3 consists of 14 residues. The junction had 9 bases not matched to a gene; V was cut back by 7 bases and J by 5 bases. Germline-derived CDR1 and CDR2 are MNHEY and SVGAGI. CDR3 DNA: TGTGCCAGCAAGTGGGGACAGTTGGGAGATACGCAGTATTTT. Translating gives CASKWGQLGDTQYF.

V is TRBV28 and J is TRBJ2-1; 10 bases are shared with TRBD2. This CDR3 has 17 amino acids. V was pared by 10 bases and J by 10 bases, with 22 bases of the junction left unmatched. Germline CDR1 is MDHEN and CDR2 is SYDVKM. CDR3 nucleotide sequence: TGTGCCACTTCCGGGACTAGCGAGGATCTGGGGCCGAAAGAGCAGTTCTTC. This codes for CATSGTSEDLGPKEQFF.

The chain employs TRBV7-3 and TRBJ2-1; 7 positions agree with TRBD2. The CDR3 sequence is 16 residues long. J lost 7 bases, V lost 5 bases, and 14 bases had no gene match. Germline V gene lookup returns CDR1 SGHTA and CDR2 FQGTGA. DNA for the CDR3: TGTGCCAGCAGCCCGAATGTACGGACTAGTCGGAATGAGCAGTTCTTC. This gives the protein CASSPNVRTSRNEQFF.

J is TRBJ1-2 and V is TRBV5-4; no firm D call. The CDR3 length is 13 residues. Trimming left V 4 bases short and J 4 bases short, with 11 bases between. Germline assignment: CDR1 SGHNT and CDR2 YYREEE (reference sequence). The DNA of the CDR3 is TGTGCCAGCAGCCCCAACGTCGGCTATGGCTACACCTTC. Residues: CASSPNVGYGYTF.

The chain links TRBV7-3 to TRBJ1-1, with D unresolved. Trimming shortened V by 2 bases and J by 5 bases, and 9 bases separated the two germline ends. In germline, CDR1 is SGHTA, CDR2 FQGTGA. The CDR3 loop spans 13 amino acids. CDR3 loop: CASSLGGPTEAFF. The CDR3 DNA is TGTGCCAGCAGCTTAGGTGGGCCGACTGAAGCTTTCTTT.

This chain uses TRBV6-1 with TRBJ2-1; D remains unclear. Germline-derived CDR1 and CDR2 are MNHNS and SASEGT. This CDR3 comprises 14 residues. V gave up 0 bases and J gave up 4 bases, with 7 bases separating them. CDR3 loop: CASSEAKAYNEQFF. In DNA form, the CDR3 reads TGTGCCAGCAGTGAAGCGAAAGCGTACAATGAGCAGTTCTTC.

V and J are TRBV14 and TRBJ2-7; 11 nucleotides align to TRBD1. The germline V gene has CDR1 SGHDN and CDR2 FVKESK. The CDR3 runs 14 residues. J gave up 6 bases and V 1 base, and 2 bases lay outside the gene matches. The CDR3 coding sequence is TGTGCCAGCAGCCAAGCGGGACAGGGGGGCGAGCAGTACTTC. This sequence encodes CASSQAGQGGEQYF.

The chain has TRBV6-5 and TRBJ1-1; D not certain. V lost 5 bases and J 4 bases, leaving 14 bases between the germline ends. The CDR3 runs to 14 residues. Germline CDR1 MNHEY, CDR2 SVGAGI. CDR3 loop: CASSVRGSSTEAFF. CDR3 in DNA: TGTGCCAGCAGTGTAAGAGGTAGTAGCACTGAAGCTTTCTTT.

The rearrangement joins TRBV5-4 to TRBJ2-7; unclear D gene. V lost 1 base to trimming and J lost 5 bases, with 19 bases between them. The CDR3 runs to 16 residues. CDR1 SGHNT and CDR2 YYREEE come from the germline V gene (reference sequence). CDR3 region: CASSLNVLGSSNEQYF. The CDR3 nucleotides read TGTGCCAGCAGCTTGAATGTTTTGGGCTCATCGAACGAGCAGTACTTC.

This clone was detected only a few times. This sequence joins TRBV5-1 and TRBJ2-5; unclear D gene. Per the germline V gene, CDR1 is SGHRS and CDR2 is YFSETQ. V lost 0 bases and J lost 4, with 4 bases in between. CDR3 length equals 12 residues. In DNA, the CDR3 is TGCGCCAGCAGCTTGGCCTCAGAGACCCAGTACTTC. It encodes CASSLASETQYF.

The rearrangement joins TRBV9 to TRBJ2-3, with 8 bases lining up with TRBD1. The CDR3 contains 15 residues. CDR1 is SGDLS and CDR2 is YYNGEE in the germline V gene. Trimming cost V 4 bases and J 2 bases; bases outside gene matches: 6. Here the CDR3 DNA reads TGTGCCAGCAGCAGGGGGACAGGATTCACAGATACGCAGTATTTT. As protein: CASSRGTGFTDTQYF.

The chain employs TRBV5-4 and TRBJ2-1; 13 nucleotides align to TRBD2. Trimming at V came to 3 bases and at J to 9 bases, leaving 6 bases not matched to a gene. CDR1 SGHNT and CDR2 YYREEE come from the germline V gene (reference sequence). The CDR3 spans 15 residues. The CDR3 loop is CASSWTSGSGSEQFF. In DNA form, the CDR3 reads TGTGCCAGCAGCTGGACTAGCGGGAGTGGGAGTGAGCAGTTCTTC.

This chain connects TRBV21-1 to TRBJ2-7; the D call in the table, TRBD2, was not verified against the DNA. TRBV21-1 is assigned pseudogene status. The CDR3 extends over 15 amino acids. DNA of the CDR3: TGTGCCAGCAGCAAAGTCGTCTTTAGCGGGGACGAGCAGTACTTC. Protein sequence: CASSKVVFSGDEQYF.

The chain has TRBV2 and TRBJ2-4, with D perhaps matching TRBD2 (6 bases). CDR3 length: 18 residues. V shed 1 base and J shed 0 bases, with 16 bases lying between them. Germline CDR1 is SNHLY and CDR2 is FYNNEI. CDR3: CASSEGGTGTLAKNIQYF. The DNA for the CDR3 is TGTGCCAGCAGTGAAGGCGGGACGGGGACGTTAGCCAAAAACATTCAGTACTTC.

This chain connects TRBV11-2 to TRBJ1-2; possibly TRBD1 for D (5 bases). The CDR3 contains 13 residues. CDR1 is SGHAT and CDR2 is FQNNGV in the germline V gene. The V end was cut by 2 bases, the J end by 6 bases, with 10 bases between. The CDR3 loop is CASSLQGFDGYTF. The DNA for the CDR3 is TGTGCCAGCAGCTTACAGGGTTTCGATGGCTACACCTTC.

The V call is TRBV5-1, the J call TRBJ2-5; D may be TRBD2 (5 bases). The CDR3 length is 16 residues. Germline lookup yields CDR1 SGHRS and CDR2 YFSETQ. Trimming shortened V by 0 bases and J by 4 bases, and 16 bases separated the two germline ends. CDR3 nucleotide sequence: TGCGCCAGCAGCTTGGCCTACGAGGGTTTGGGAGAGACCCAGTACTTC. Its translation: CASSLAYEGLGETQYF.

The rearrangement joins TRBV28 to TRBJ1-2, with 8 bases fitting TRBD1. Germline V gives CDR1 MDHEN, CDR2 SYDVKM. The CDR3 has 13 residues. With V trimmed by 2 bases and J by 4 bases, 0 bases remained unmatched. CDR3 in DNA: TGTGCCAGCAGTTTAACAGGGGGCTATGGCTACACCTTC. Protein product: CASSLTGGYGYTF.

The chain recombines TRBV30 with TRBJ2-1; weak D call: TRBD2 (5 bases). Germline CDR1 GTSNPN, CDR2 SVGIG (reference sequence). The length of the CDR3 is 12 residues. V was pared by 5 bases and J by 7 bases, with 12 bases between. The CDR3 coding sequence is TGTGCCTGGGGAACCGAGCGGAATGAGCAGTTCTTC. This translates into CAWGTERNEQFF.